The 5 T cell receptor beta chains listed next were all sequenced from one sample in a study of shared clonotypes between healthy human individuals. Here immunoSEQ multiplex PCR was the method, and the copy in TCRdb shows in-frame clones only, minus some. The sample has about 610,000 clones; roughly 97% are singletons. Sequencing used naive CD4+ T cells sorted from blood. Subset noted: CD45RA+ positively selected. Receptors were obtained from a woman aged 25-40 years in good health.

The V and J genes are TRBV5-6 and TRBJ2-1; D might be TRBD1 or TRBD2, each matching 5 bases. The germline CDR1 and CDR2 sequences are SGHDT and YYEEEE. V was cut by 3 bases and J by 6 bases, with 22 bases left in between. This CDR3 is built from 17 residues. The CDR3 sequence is CASSYRPGTGYGNEQFF. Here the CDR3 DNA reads TGTGCCAGCAGCTACCGCCCAGGGACGGGTTATGGCAATGAGCAGTTCTTC.

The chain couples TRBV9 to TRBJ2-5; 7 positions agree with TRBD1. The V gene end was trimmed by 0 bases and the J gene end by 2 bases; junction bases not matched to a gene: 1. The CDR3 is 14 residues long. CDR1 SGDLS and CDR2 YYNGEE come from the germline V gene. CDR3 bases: TGTGCCAGCAGCGTAGGGACAGGACAAGAGACCCAGTACTTC. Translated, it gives CASSVGTGQETQYF.

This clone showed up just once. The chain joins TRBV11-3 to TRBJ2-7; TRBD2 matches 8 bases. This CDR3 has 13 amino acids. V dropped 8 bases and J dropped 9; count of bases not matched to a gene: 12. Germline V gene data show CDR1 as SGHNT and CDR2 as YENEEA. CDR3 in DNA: TGTGCCAGCCGCTCCCCGGGACTAGTAGTGCAGTACTTC. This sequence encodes CASRSPGLVVQYF. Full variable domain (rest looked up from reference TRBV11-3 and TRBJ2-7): EAGVVQSPRYKIIEKKQPVAFWCNPISGHNTLYWYLQNLGQGPELLIRYENEEAVDDSQLPKDRFSAERLKGVDSTLKIQPAELGDSAVYLCASRSPGLVVQYFGPGTRLTVT.

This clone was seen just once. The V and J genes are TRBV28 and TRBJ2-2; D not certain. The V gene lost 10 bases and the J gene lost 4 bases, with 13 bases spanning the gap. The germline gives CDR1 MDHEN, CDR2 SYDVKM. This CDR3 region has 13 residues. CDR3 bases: TGTGCCACCCGGGCCCCTCCCACCGGGGAGCTGTTTTTT. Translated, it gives CATRAPPTGELFF.

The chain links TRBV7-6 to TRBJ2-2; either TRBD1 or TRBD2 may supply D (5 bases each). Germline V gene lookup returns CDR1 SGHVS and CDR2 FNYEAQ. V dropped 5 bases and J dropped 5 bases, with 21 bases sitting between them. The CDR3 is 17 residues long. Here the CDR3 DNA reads TGTGCCAGCAGCCTTAAGGAGTGGGGGATTTCTACCGGGGAGCTGTTTTTT. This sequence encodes CASSLKEWGISTGELFF.